Each of the 26 T cell receptor beta chains below was sequenced from the same sample in a study of human T cells and chemical hapten exposure. TCRdb reanalysed the RACE reads using MiXCR and keeps one entry per CDR3 protein. This sample has roughly 52,000 distinct CDR3 sequences; about 10% occur once, and the top ten carry 1.5% to 2%. The time point denotes: patch test 2, 6 weeks after DPC sensitization. As for treatment: therapeutic diphenylcyclopropenone sensitization with weekly scalp DPC. This sample comprised whole blood, obtained in connection with sensitization to the hapten diphenylcyclopropenone (DPC). Receptor source: a woman in her fifties or sixties with alopecia areata. Some clones in this sample may be carry-over from other donors' samples.

This clonotype was picked up many times. The V gene is TRBV24-1, the J gene TRBJ2-1; D is unresolved. Trimming took off 6 bases at V and 8 bases at J, with 10 bases between the two ends. This CDR3 has 12 residues. The germline V gene encodes CDR1 KGHDR and CDR2 SFDVKD. Here the CDR3 DNA reads TGTGCCACCAGTACCCGTGGGGATGAGCAGTTCTTC. This translates into CATSTRGDEQFF.

This clonotype was counted at least ten times. This sequence joins TRBV6-6 and TRBJ1-1, with D uncertain. V lost 0 bases and J lost 1, with 3 bases in between. The CDR3 is 13 amino acids. Germline V lookup: CDR1 MNHNY, CDR2 SVGAGI (reference sequence). The CDR3 bases are TGTGCCAGCAGTTACTCGGCGAACACTGAAGCTTTCTTT. Translation: CASSYSANTEAFF.

This clonotype occurred many times. The rearrangement links TRBV2 to TRBJ2-7; D perhaps matches TRBD1 (6 bases). Trimming cost V 2 bases and J 2 bases, with 10 bases left between them. The CDR3 contains 14 residues. Looked up from germline, CDR1 is SNHLY and CDR2 is FYNNEI. The CDR3 DNA is TGTGCCAGCAGTGAATGGCAGGGGACCTACGAGCAGTACTTC. Encoded protein: CASSEWQGTYEQYF.

The J gene is TRBJ1-4, the V gene TRBV7-8; no definite D call. Trimming removed 1 base at V and 0 bases at J, with 6 bases between. This CDR3 has 15 residues. Germline CDR1 SGHVS, CDR2 FQNEAQ. CDR3 amino acids: CASSLVGTTNEKLFF. The CDR3 bases are TGTGCCAGCAGCTTAGTGGGAACAACTAATGAAAAACTGTTTTTT.

This clonotype was observed many times. This sequence joins TRBV18 and TRBJ1-1, with a tentative D call TRBD1 (5 bases). The germline V and J ends were trimmed by 4 bases and 1 base, with 10 bases remaining between them. Germline-derived CDR1 and CDR2 are KGHSH and LQKENI. The CDR3 is 14 amino acids. The CDR3 region has the DNA TGTGCCAGCTCACTTTTGGGGGGGAACACTGAAGCTTTCTTT. Its protein is CASSLLGGNTEAFF.

The rearrangement uses TRBV28 and TRBJ2-7; D may correspond to TRBD1 or TRBD2 (6 bases each). The CDR3 sequence is 14 residues long. The V and J ends lost 8 bases and 2 bases respectively, with 16 bases between them. Germline V gene lookup returns CDR1 MDHEN and CDR2 SYDVKM. The CDR3 DNA follows: TGTGCCAGCGGGGGGCGGGGTGACACCTACGAGCAGTACTTC. This encodes CASGGRGDTYEQYF.

This clonotype has ten or more counts. The chain combines TRBV12-3 or TRBV12-4 with TRBJ2-4; D is perhaps TRBD1 (6 bases). V gave up 1 base and J gave up 7 bases, with 8 bases separating them. CDR3 length: 13 amino acids. The CDR3 loop is CASSLVGGNIQYF. The CDR3 nucleotides are TGTGCCAGCAGTTTAGTTGGGGGCAACATTCAGTACTTC.

The genes are TRBV5-1 and TRBJ1-1; TRBD1 matches at 7 bases. This CDR3 has 14 amino acids. Germline-derived CDR1 and CDR2 are SGHRS and YFSETQ. V trimming: 0 bases; J trimming: 4 bases; junction bases outside the gene matches: 3. The CDR3 spells CASSLAQGPTEAFF. Here the CDR3 DNA reads TGCGCCAGCAGCTTGGCACAGGGGCCCACTGAAGCTTTCTTT.

This clonotype was counted between two and nine times. The V gene is TRBV21-1, the J gene TRBJ2-7; the table calls TRBD1, which could not be checked here. TRBV21-1 is a pseudogene segment. There are 17 residues in the CDR3. CDR3 nucleotide sequence: TGTGCCAGCAGCAAAGAAAGAGGAGAGACAGAGAGTTACGAGCAGTACTTC. It is translated as CASSKERGETESYEQYF.

This clonotype was seen a few times. The V gene is TRBV4-2, the J gene TRBJ2-3; the match to TRBD2 covers 9 bases. V was clipped by 4 bases and J by 6 bases; unmatched bases: 8. The CDR3 sequence is 15 residues long. Germline assignment: CDR1 LGHNA and CDR2 YNFKEQ. The CDR3 here is CASSRARLAADTQYF. Here the CDR3 DNA reads TGTGCCAGCAGCCGGGCGAGACTAGCGGCTGATACGCAGTATTTT.

The chain employs TRBV7-9 and TRBJ2-7, with a possible D match to TRBD2 (6 bases). The germline V gene has CDR1 SEHNR and CDR2 FQNEAQ (reference sequence). The CDR3 totals 16 residues. V was clipped by 4 bases and J by 1 base, with 17 bases between them. The CDR3 nucleotides read TGTGCCAGCAGCTCAACCGGAGGGAGGAGGTCCTACGAGCAGTACTTC. This codes for CASSSTGGRRSYEQYF.

This clonotype was detected a few times. This sequence joins TRBV28 and TRBJ2-3; D is possibly TRBD2 (5 bases). V lost 8 bases to trimming and J lost 2 bases, with 14 bases between them. There are 14 residues in the CDR3. Germline V lookup: CDR1 MDHEN, CDR2 SYDVKM. In nucleotides, the CDR3 is TGTGCCAGCGAACGAGGACTTCTCACAGATACGCAGTATTTT. Translation gives CASERGLLTDTQYF.

This clonotype was seen a handful of times. The chain carries TRBV28 and TRBJ1-5; no clear D gene. With 7 bases removed from V and 9 bases from J, the gap between germline ends came to 25 bases. In germline, CDR1 is MDHEN, CDR2 SYDVKM. CDR3 length equals 16 residues. The CDR3, as DNA: TGTGCCAGCAATCTTTATGCAGCCGGAGCTATCAGGCCCCAGCATTTT. Its protein product is CASNLYAAGAIRPQHF.

This clonotype has ten or more counts. The chain couples TRBV7-2 to TRBJ1-5; 9 positions match TRBD1. This CDR3 region has 17 residues. Germline-derived CDR1 and CDR2 are SGHTA and FQGNSA. The trim removed 5 bases at V and 0 bases at J, leaving 8 bases unmatched. CDR3 sequence: CASSPGQGYYSNQPQHF. The CDR3 coding sequence is TGTGCCAGCAGCCCGGGACAGGGTTACTATAGCAATCAGCCCCAGCATTTT.

The chain combines TRBV7-9 with TRBJ1-5; D possibly corresponds to TRBD1 (5 bases). The V end lost 5 bases, the J end lost 6 bases, and 14 bases lay between the germline ends. The CDR3 is 14 amino acids. Germline values: CDR1 SEHNR, CDR2 FQNEAQ (reference sequence). In nucleotides, the CDR3 is TGTGCCAGCAGCCCACAGGTCTCAGGTCAGCCCCAGCATTTT. It yields the protein CASSPQVSGQPQHF.

This clonotype has at least ten counts. The junction departs from the called germline gene at one end, perhaps through a read error. V is TRBV2 and J is TRBJ2-1; tentatively, D is TRBD2 (6 bases). This CDR3 has 18 amino acids. Germline V gene lookup returns CDR1 SNHLY and CDR2 FYNNEI. CDR3 sequence reads: CASSGSDTGLSQRNEQFF. Written as DNA, the CDR3 is TGCGCCAGCAGTGGTAGCGACACGGGACTCTCCCAGAGGAATGAGCAGTTCTTC. Supplemented by reference TRBV2 and TRBJ2-1, the full variable domain reads EPEVTQTPSHQVTQMGQEVILRCVPISNHLYFYWYRQILGQKVEFLVSFYNNEISEKSEIFDDQFSVERPDGSNFTLKIRSTKLEDSAMYFCASSGSDTGLSQRNEQFFGPGTRLTVL.

The chain is built from TRBV7-2 and TRBJ1-5; D is undetermined. The CDR3 has 13 amino acids. Trimming removed 7 bases at V and 7 bases at J, with 14 bases between. The germline gives CDR1 SGHTA, CDR2 FQGNSA. The CDR3 here is CASTARAYQPQHF. The CDR3, as DNA: TGTGCCAGCACCGCTCGAGCTTACCAGCCCCAGCATTTT. Full variable domain (outside the CDR3, taken from reference TRBV7-2 and TRBJ1-5): GAGVSQSPSNKVTEKGKDVELRCDPISGHTALYWYRQSLGQGLEFLIYFQGNSAPDKSGLPSDRFSAERTGGSVSTLTIQRTQQEDSAVYLCASTARAYQPQHFGDGTRLSIL.

CDR3 nucleotide sequence: TGTGCCAGCAGCCAAGGGACAGGCGAAACCTACGAGCAGTACTTC. Protein product: CASSQGTGETYEQYF. The chain has TRBV4-2 and TRBJ2-7; the match to TRBD1 covers 7 bases. Germline CDR1 LGHNA, CDR2 YNFKEQ. This CDR3 comprises 15 residues. V gave up 1 base and J gave up 2 bases; unmatched junction bases: 5.

The chain joins TRBV6-5 to TRBJ1-1, with 7 positions matching TRBD1. The CDR3 consists of 14 residues. The ends lost 2 bases at V and 3 bases at J; junction bases unmatched: 3. The germline V gene encodes CDR1 MNHEY and CDR2 SVGAGI. The CDR3 DNA is TGTGCCAGCAGTTACCGCGACAGGGACACTGAAGCTTTCTTT. It encodes CASSYRDRDTEAFF.

The V gene is TRBV20-1, the J gene TRBJ2-1, with 10 bases fitting TRBD1. V trimming: 0 bases; J trimming: 3 bases; junction bases outside the gene matches: 2. CDR3 length equals 15 residues. From germline, CDR1 is DFQATT and CDR2 SNEGSKA (reference sequence). The CDR3 loop is CSARDRDRGYNEQFF. For the CDR3, the DNA is TGCAGTGCTAGAGATCGGGACAGGGGCTACAATGAGCAGTTCTTC.

This clonotype showed up just a few times. The chain joins TRBV7-2 to TRBJ2-7, with a tentative D call TRBD1 (7 bases). This CDR3 is built from 15 residues. The germline V gene encodes CDR1 SGHTA and CDR2 FQGNSA. Trimming took off 3 bases at V and 2 bases at J, with 14 bases between the two ends. The CDR3 spells CASSLGAGQPYEQYF. The CDR3 DNA is TGTGCCAGCAGCTTGGGCGCGGGACAGCCCTACGAGCAGTACTTC.

The chain recombines TRBV18 with TRBJ1-4; TRBD1 aligns across 7 bases. Trimming cost V 3 bases and J 3 bases; bases outside gene matches: 4. Germline V lookup: CDR1 KGHSH, CDR2 LQKENI. The CDR3 has 15 amino acids. The CDR3 protein is CASSPRQGSNEKLFF. The CDR3 nucleotides read TGTGCCAGCTCACCCAGACAGGGATCTAATGAAAAACTGTTTTTT.

This clonotype appeared a few times. The rearrangement joins TRBV5-1 to TRBJ2-4; TRBD2 aligns across 8 bases. J was trimmed by 9 bases and V by 0 bases; bases with no gene match: 11. CDR1 SGHRS and CDR2 YFSETQ come from the germline V gene. The CDR3 covers 16 residues. CDR3 sequence (DNA): TGCGCCAGCAGCTTGGCCGGGAGCGGGGGAGCTGGCATTCAGTACTTC. Translation gives CASSLAGSGGAGIQYF.

This clonotype was seen a few times. The chain joins TRBV18 to TRBJ2-3; perhaps D is TRBD1 or TRBD2 (6 bases each). Germline assignment: CDR1 KGHSH and CDR2 LQKENI. V dropped 0 bases and J dropped 2 bases, with 12 bases sitting between them. This CDR3 contains 16 residues. The DNA for the CDR3 is TGTGCCAGCTCACCACCCGGGGGCGGAAACACAGATACGCAGTATTTT. It codes for CASSPPGGGNTDTQYF.

This clonotype was counted between two and nine times. This rearrangement joins TRBV5-1 to TRBJ2-7; no firm D call. V lost 0 bases to trimming and J lost 4 bases, with 8 bases between them. Germline V gene data show CDR1 as SGHRS and CDR2 as YFSETQ. The CDR3 length is 13 residues. The CDR3 is CASSLEPRYEQYF. The CDR3 DNA is TGCGCCAGCAGCTTGGAACCCCGTTACGAGCAGTACTTC.

This clonotype came up many times. The rearrangement joins TRBV11-2 to TRBJ1-6; D gene ambiguous. V was cut by 5 bases and J by 9 bases, with 8 bases left in between. This CDR3 has 12 residues. CDR1 and CDR2 (germline): SGHAT, FQNNGV. In nucleotides, the CDR3 is TGTGCCAGCAGCGGGTCGGGTTCACCCCTCCACTTT. Protein product: CASSGSGSPLHF.